One and the same sample provided the 12 T cell receptor beta chains below, sequenced in a study of blood T cell repertoires in COVID-19 (TCRdb year 2020). Library preparation was by the immunoSEQ multiplex PCR assay. Here the immuneACCESS table is served through TCRdb, limited to in-frame sequences with V and J called. Missing clones are a known gap in these copies; in checked studies unresolved V genes cover under half, and the rest lacks a known reason. Across this sample there are 300,000 or so clones, with 90% seen only once. About 2.4% of the sample is in the top ten clones. Material for sequencing was PBMCs or T cells enriched from blood (not recorded which). All receptors come from a man in his sixties who had recovered from COVID-19.

The rearrangement links TRBV2 to TRBJ2-7; 7 bases map to TRBD2. This CDR3 spans 14 amino acids. Germline V gene lookup returns CDR1 SNHLY and CDR2 FYNNEI. With 3 bases clipped from V and 5 bases from J, the junction kept 7 bases outside the gene matches. The CDR3 region is CASSDQGAGDEQYF. The CDR3 bases are TGTGCCAGCAGTGACCAGGGCGCGGGGGACGAGCAGTACTTC.

The chain recombines TRBV6-2 or TRBV6-3 with TRBJ1-2, with no clear D. From germline, CDR1 is MNHEY and CDR2 SVGEGT. The CDR3 is 11 amino acids. V was cut by 5 bases and J by 8 bases, with 9 bases left in between. Written as DNA, the CDR3 is TGTGCCAGCAGTCTCAGTAGCGGCTACACCTTC. Residues: CASSLSSGYTF.

The gene calls are TRBV19 and TRBJ1-1; 12 bases fit TRBD1. V lost 9 bases, J lost 4 bases, and 9 bases stayed unmatched. The CDR3 is 15 residues long. Germline CDR1 and CDR2: LNHDA and SQIVND (reference sequence). CDR3 amino acids: CASRDRGPFGTEAFF. The CDR3 DNA reads TGTGCCAGCCGGGACAGGGGGCCCTTCGGCACTGAAGCTTTCTTT.

This rearrangement joins TRBV6-1 to TRBJ1-5; D is uncertain. Germline V gene data show CDR1 as MNHNS and CDR2 as SASEGT. V lost 2 bases to trimming and J lost 7 bases, with 9 bases between them. This CDR3 contains 13 residues. The CDR3 nucleotides are TGTGCCAGCAGTGAACTCGCGGAACAGCCCCAGCATTTT. It translates to CASSELAEQPQHF.

The rearrangement joins TRBV5-1 to TRBJ2-1, with D perhaps matching TRBD1 (6 bases). Trimming removed 3 bases from V and 0 bases from J, with 13 bases in between. CDR3 length: 16 residues. Germline CDR1 reads SGHRS; CDR2 reads YFSETQ. The CDR3 protein is CASSWRGQFSYNEQFF. The CDR3 nucleotides are TGCGCCAGCAGCTGGCGAGGACAGTTCTCCTACAATGAGCAGTTCTTC.

The gene calls are TRBV29-1 and TRBJ2-7, with TRBD1 matching over 7 bases. CDR1 and CDR2 (germline): SQVTM, ANQGSEA. V shed 4 bases and J 0 bases; nucleotides not matched to a gene: 6. The CDR3 has 14 amino acids. The CDR3 reads CSVAGGQHSYEQYF. CDR3 nucleotide sequence: TGCAGCGTTGCAGGGGGACAGCACTCCTACGAGCAGTACTTC.

The chain links TRBV3-1 (or the pseudogene TRBV3-2) to TRBJ1-2; D is uncertain. Germline V gene sequence: CDR1 LGHDT, CDR2 YNNKEL (reference sequence). The CDR3 contains 13 residues. Trimming took 6 bases from V and 4 from J, leaving 12 bases between them. CDR3 DNA sequence: TGTGCCAGCAGTGAATCGCAGCGCTATGGCTACACCTTC. Translating it yields CASSESQRYGYTF.

The chain employs TRBV28 and TRBJ1-1; D call uncertain. Germline CDR1 MDHEN, CDR2 SYDVKM. Trimming stripped 7 bases from V and 3 bases from J, with 15 bases between. The CDR3 has 14 residues. CDR3 nucleotide sequence: TGTGCCAGCACCCCGGGGTTGTGGCACACTGAAGCTTTCTTT. This encodes CASTPGLWHTEAFF.

The J gene is TRBJ2-7, the V gene TRBV6-5, with 7 bases lining up with TRBD1. V gave up 6 bases and J gave up 4 bases; unmatched junction bases: 9. The CDR3 loop spans 14 amino acids. Germline CDR1 reads MNHEY; CDR2 reads SVGAGI. The CDR3 DNA sequence: TGTGCCAGCAGCCCGGGACAGACCTTTTACGAGCAGTACTTC. Translation: CASSPGQTFYEQYF.

This chain joins TRBV5-1 and TRBJ2-6; D possibly corresponds to TRBD1 (6 bases). The CDR3 contains 16 residues. The V gene lost 4 bases and the J gene lost 0 bases, with 11 bases spanning the gap. Germline loops: CDR1 SGHRS, CDR2 YFSETQ. The chain's CDR3 is CASSPGQTSGANVLTF. The CDR3 bases are TGCGCCAGCAGCCCAGGACAGACCTCTGGGGCCAACGTCCTGACTTTC.

This clone was counted once. The chain links TRBV9 to TRBJ2-1, with 7 bases fitting TRBD2. This CDR3 is built from 15 residues. V shed 3 bases, J shed 2 bases, and the junction held 5 bases outside the gene matches. From germline, CDR1 is SGDLS and CDR2 YYNGEE. The CDR3 loop reads CASSGGRGAYNEQFF. CDR3 nucleotides: TGTGCCAGCAGCGGAGGTCGGGGGGCCTACAATGAGCAGTTCTTC. The variable domain in full, with the rest retrieved from reference TRBV9 and TRBJ2-1, is DSGVTQTPKHLITATGQRVTLRCSPRSGDLSVYWYQQSLDQGLQFLIQYYNGEERAKGNILERFSAQQFPDLHSELNLSSLELGDSALYFCASSGGRGAYNEQFFGPGTRLTVL.

This clone was observed a handful of times. The chain links TRBV19 to TRBJ1-5; D unclear. Trimming removed 4 bases at V and 0 bases at J, with 7 bases between. The CDR3 is 14 amino acids. Germline V gene sequence: CDR1 LNHDA, CDR2 SQIVND (reference sequence). CDR3 sequence (DNA): TGTGCCAGTAGTAACGGGTATAGCAATCAGCCCCAGCATTTT. It specifies CASSNGYSNQPQHF. Full variable domain (outside the CDR3, taken from reference TRBV19 and TRBJ1-5): DGGITQSPKYLFRKEGQNVTLSCEQNLNHDAMYWYRQDPGQGLRLIYYSQIVNDFQKGDIAEGYSVSREKKESFPLTVTSAQKNPTAFYLCASSNGYSNQPQHFGDGTRLSIL.